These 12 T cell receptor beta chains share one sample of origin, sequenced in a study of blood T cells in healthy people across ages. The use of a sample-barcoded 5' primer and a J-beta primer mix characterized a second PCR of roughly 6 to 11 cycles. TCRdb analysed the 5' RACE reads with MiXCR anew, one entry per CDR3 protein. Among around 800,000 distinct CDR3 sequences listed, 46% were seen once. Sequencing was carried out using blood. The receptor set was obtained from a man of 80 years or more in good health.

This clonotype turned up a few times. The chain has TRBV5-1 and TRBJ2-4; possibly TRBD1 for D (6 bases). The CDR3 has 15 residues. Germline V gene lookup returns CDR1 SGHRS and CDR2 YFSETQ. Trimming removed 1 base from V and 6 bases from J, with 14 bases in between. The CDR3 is CASSLTQGLGNIQYF. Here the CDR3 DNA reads TGCGCCAGCAGCTTGACCCAGGGGCTGGGAAACATTCAGTACTTC. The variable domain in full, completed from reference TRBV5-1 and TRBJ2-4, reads KAGVTQTPRYLIKTRGQQVTLSCSPISGHRSVSWYQQTPGQGLQFLFEYFSETQRNKGNFPGRFSGRQFSNSRSEMNVSTLELGDSALYLCASSLTQGLGNIQYFGAGTRLSVL.

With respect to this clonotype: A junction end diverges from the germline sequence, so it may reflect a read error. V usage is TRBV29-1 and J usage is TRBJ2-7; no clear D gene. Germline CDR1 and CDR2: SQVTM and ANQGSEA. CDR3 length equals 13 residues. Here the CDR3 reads CGVGRARGYEQYF. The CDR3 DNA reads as TGCGGCGTTGGCCGAGCCCGAGGTTACGAGCAGTACTTC.

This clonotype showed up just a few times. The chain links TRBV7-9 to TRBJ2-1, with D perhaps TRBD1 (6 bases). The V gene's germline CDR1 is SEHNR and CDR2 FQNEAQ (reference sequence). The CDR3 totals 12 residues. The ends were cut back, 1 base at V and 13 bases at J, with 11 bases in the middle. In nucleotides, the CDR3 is TGTGCCAGCAGCTTAGAAGGGGGTATACAGTTCTTC. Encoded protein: CASSLEGGIQFF.

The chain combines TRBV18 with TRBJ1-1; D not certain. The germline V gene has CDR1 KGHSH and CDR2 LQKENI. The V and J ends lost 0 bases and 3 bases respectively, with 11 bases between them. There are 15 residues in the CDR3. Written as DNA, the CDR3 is TGTGCCAGCTCACCACCGGGCAGCCTGGACACTGAAGCTTTCTTT. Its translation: CASSPPGSLDTEAFF.

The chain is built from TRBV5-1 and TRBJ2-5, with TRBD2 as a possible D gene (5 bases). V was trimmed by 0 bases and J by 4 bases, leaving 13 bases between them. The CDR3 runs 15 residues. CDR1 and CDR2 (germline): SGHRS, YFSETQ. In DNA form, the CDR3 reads TGCGCCAGCAGCTTGGAACCTATGGGGAGAGAGACCCAGTACTTC. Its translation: CASSLEPMGRETQYF.

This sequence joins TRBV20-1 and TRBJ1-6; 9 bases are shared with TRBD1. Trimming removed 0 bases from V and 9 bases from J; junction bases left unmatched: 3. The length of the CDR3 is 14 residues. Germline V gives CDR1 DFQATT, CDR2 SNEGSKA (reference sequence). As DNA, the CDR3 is TGCAGTGCTAGAGATACAGGGGGCGTTTCACCCCTCCACTTT. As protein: CSARDTGGVSPLHF.

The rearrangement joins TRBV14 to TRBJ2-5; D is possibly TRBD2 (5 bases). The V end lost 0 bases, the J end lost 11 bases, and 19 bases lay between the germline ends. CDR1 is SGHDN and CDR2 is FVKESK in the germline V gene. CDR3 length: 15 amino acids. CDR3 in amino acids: CASSQEGSWRNEQYF. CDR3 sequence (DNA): TGTGCCAGCAGCCAAGAGGGGAGCTGGAGGAATGAGCAGTACTTC.

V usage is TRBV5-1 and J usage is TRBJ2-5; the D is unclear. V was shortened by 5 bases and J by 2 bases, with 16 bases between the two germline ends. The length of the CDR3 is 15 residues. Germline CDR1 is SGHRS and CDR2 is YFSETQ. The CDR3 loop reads CASSSWTENQETQYF. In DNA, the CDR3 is TGCGCCAGCAGTTCTTGGACGGAGAATCAAGAGACCCAGTACTTC. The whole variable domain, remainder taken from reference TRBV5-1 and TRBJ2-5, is KAGVTQTPRYLIKTRGQQVTLSCSPISGHRSVSWYQQTPGQGLQFLFEYFSETQRNKGNFPGRFSGRQFSNSRSEMNVSTLELGDSALYLCASSSWTENQETQYFGPGTRLLVL.

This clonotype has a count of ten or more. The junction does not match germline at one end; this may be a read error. CDR3 in amino acids: CASSFGNEQYF. DNA of the CDR3: TGTGCCAGCAGTTTCGGTAACGAGCAGTACTTC. The genes are TRBV5-1 and TRBJ2-5; D unclear. TRBJ2-7 matches the DNA end more closely, so the J call is doubtful. The CDR3 has 11 amino acids. Germline V gives CDR1 SGHRS, CDR2 YFSETQ.

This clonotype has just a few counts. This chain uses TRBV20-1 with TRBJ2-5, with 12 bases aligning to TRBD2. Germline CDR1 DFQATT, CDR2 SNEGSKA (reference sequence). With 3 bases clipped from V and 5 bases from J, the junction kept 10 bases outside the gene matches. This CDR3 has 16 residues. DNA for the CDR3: TGCAGTGCTAGGAGCCCGACTAGCGGGAGATGGGAGACCCAGTACTTC. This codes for CSARSPTSGRWETQYF.

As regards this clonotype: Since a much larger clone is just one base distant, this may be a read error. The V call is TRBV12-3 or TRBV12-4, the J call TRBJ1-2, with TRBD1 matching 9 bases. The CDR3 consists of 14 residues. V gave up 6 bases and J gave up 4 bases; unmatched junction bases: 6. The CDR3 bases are TGTGCCAGCAGCCCCCGGGACAGGGCCTATGGCTACACCTTC. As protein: CASSPRDRAYGYTF.

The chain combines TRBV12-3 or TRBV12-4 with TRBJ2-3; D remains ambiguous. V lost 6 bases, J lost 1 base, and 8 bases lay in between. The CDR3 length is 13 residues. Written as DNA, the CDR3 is TGTGCCAGCAGCAAGACTGGCACAGATACGCAGTATTTT. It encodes CASSKTGTDTQYF.